This TCR beta chain was captured by sequencing in a study of blood T cell repertoires in COVID-19. Study context: Nucleic acid was either cDNA or gDNA, and it came from T cells, B-cell-depleted T cells, or PBMCs.

Recruited during active infection, patients (from Seattle) were subsequently followed longitudinally. The CDR3 has 15 residues. The V gene lost 0 bases and the J gene lost 4 bases, with 11 bases spanning the gap. Germline lookup yields CDR1 SGHAT and CDR2 FQNNGV. Here immunoSEQ multiplex PCR was the method, and the copy in TCRdb shows in-frame clones only, minus some. This table has about 370,000 clones, around 87% appearing once. Sequenced material: peripheral blood. This sequence originates from a woman in her 30s with COVID-19, enrolled during active disease. This sequence joins TRBV11-2 and TRBJ2-3, with a tentative D call TRBD2 (6 bases). The CDR3 loop reads CASSLDLGGADTQYF. The CDR3 nucleotides read TGTGCCAGCAGCTTAGATTTGGGGGGAGCAGATACGCAGTATTTT.